The present T cell receptor beta chain was sequenced within a study of blood T cell repertoires in COVID-19. TCRdb's table, derived via immunoSEQ multiplex PCR, lists solely in-frame clones and lacks some. The sample comprises around 300,000 clones, 80% to 95% of which are singletons, and around 1.1% rests with the top ten. Germline V gene lookup returns CDR1 LNHDA and CDR2 SQIVND (reference sequence). The CDR3 loop spans 15 amino acids. J lost 3 bases, V lost 3 bases, and 5 bases had no gene match. This sequence joins TRBV19 and TRBJ2-5, with TRBD1 matching over 9 bases. The specimen was PBMCs or T cells enriched from blood (not recorded which). The origin of this receptor is a woman in her thirties who had recovered from COVID-19. CDR3 DNA: TGTGCCAGTAGTATCCTACAGGGGGCGAAAGAGACCCAGTACTTC. Translation: CASSILQGAKETQYF.